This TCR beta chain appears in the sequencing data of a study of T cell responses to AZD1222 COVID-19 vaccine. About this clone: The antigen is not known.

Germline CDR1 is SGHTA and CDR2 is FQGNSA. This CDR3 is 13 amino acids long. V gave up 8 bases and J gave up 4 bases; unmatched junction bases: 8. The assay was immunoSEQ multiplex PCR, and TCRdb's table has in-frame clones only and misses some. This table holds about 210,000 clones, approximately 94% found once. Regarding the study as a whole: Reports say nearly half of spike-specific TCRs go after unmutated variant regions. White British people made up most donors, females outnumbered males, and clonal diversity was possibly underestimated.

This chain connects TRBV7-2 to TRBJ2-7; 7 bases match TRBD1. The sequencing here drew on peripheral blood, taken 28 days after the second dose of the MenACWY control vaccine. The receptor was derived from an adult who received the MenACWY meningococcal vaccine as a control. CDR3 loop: CASGAGGVYEQYF. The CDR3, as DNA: TGTGCCAGCGGGGCAGGGGGTGTTTACGAGCAGTACTTC.